This note documents a single T cell receptor (beta chain) sequence. The sample comes from a study of blood T cell dynamics during melanoma immunotherapy. As for the study in general: First-line therapy was either pembrolizumab or nivolumab with ipilimumab for metastatic melanoma.

V was pared by 0 bases and J by 7 bases, with 12 bases between. Germline V gene lookup returns CDR1 LNHNV and CDR2 YYDKDF (reference sequence). The CDR3 has 14 residues. Specified time point: week 3, after first cycle of checkpoint inhibitor. At 12 weeks after first infusion, RECIST 1.1 defined response for most patients. Patients with prior systemic cancer treatment, concomitant immunosuppressants, or other active malignancies were excluded. The table came from immunoSEQ multiplex PCR; TCRdb's copy has only in-frame clones and leaves some out. The repertoire includes over 6,000 clones, approximately 91% of them detected once, and about 5% sits in the top ten.

This receptor was obtained from a human donor with melanoma. V usage is TRBV15 and J usage is TRBJ1-2; no firm D call. Material: blood, obtained from a patient treated with checkpoint blockade. CDR3 region: CATSRDPLPGGYTF. The CDR3 DNA follows: TGTGCCACCAGCAGAGATCCCCTACCGGGTGGCTACACCTTC.